This T cell receptor beta chain was sequenced during a study of blood T cell repertoires in COVID-19. Background on the study: Material from acute and convalescent COVID-19 was sourced from the United States, Italy and Spain. Nucleic acid was either cDNA or gDNA, and it came from T cells, B-cell-depleted T cells, or PBMCs.

As originally analysed: Scientists estimated how many nucleated cells there were by amplifying reference gene primers. This table comes from immunoSEQ multiplex PCR, and its TCRdb copy is limited to in-frame clones, with some not included. For V, J and clone size, that table is used; D and trimming come from the DNA. The table records 200,000 to 300,000 clones, about 80% of them present only once. The CDR3 contains 20 residues. V was trimmed by 4 bases and J by 4 bases, leaving 29 bases between them. Per the germline V gene, CDR1 is SGHRS and CDR2 is YFSETQ. The genes are TRBV5-1 and TRBJ1-4; a weak D match, TRBD1 (6 bases). The origin of this receptor is a woman older than 75 with acute or convalescent COVID-19. Sequencing input: peripheral blood. CDR3: CASSGWGPTEVGRGNEKLFF. The CDR3 DNA reads TGCGCCAGCAGCGGATGGGGGCCGACAGAGGTGGGACGGGGTAATGAAAAACTGTTTTTT.